This TCR beta chain derives from a study of blood T cell repertoires in COVID-19. On the study more broadly: The United States, Italy and Spain were the sources of the acute and convalescent COVID-19 samples. Nucleic acid was either cDNA or gDNA, and it came from T cells, B-cell-depleted T cells, or PBMCs.

In the authors' methods: Amplification with reference gene primers provided the estimates of nucleated cell counts. Clones were sequenced by immunoSEQ multiplex PCR, and TCRdb holds only the in-frame ones, with some missing. V and J calls and clone size follow that table, whereas D and trimming were derived from the DNA. The table has fewer than 45,000 clones, around 87% seen once; the top ten hold 25%. With V trimmed by 4 bases and J by 0 bases, 6 bases remained unmatched. Per the germline V gene, CDR1 is SGHRS and CDR2 is YFSETQ. This CDR3 is 16 amino acids long. The origin of this receptor is a man in his 60s with active or convalescent COVID-19. The chain recombines TRBV5-1 with TRBJ2-2; 7 nucleotides match TRBD2. Sequences were obtained from peripheral blood. The CDR3 spells CASSPNAGANTGELFF. The CDR3 nucleotides read TGCGCCAGCAGCCCGAACGCGGGAGCGAACACCGGGGAGCTGTTTTTT.